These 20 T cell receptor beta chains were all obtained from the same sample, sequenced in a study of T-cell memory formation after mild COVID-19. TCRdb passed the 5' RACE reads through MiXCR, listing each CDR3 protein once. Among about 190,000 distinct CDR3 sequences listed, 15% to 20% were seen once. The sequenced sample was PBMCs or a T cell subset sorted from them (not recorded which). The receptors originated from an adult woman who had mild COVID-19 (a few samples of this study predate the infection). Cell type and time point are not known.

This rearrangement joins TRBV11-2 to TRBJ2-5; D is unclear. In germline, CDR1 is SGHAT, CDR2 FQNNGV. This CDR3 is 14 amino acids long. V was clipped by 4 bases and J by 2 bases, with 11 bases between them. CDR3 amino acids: CASSSPRWQETQYF. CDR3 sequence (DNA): TGTGCCAGCAGCTCTCCCCGATGGCAAGAGACCCAGTACTTC.

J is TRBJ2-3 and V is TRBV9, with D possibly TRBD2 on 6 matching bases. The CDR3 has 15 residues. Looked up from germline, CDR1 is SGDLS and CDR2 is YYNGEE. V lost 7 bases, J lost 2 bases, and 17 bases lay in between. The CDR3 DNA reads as TGTGCCAGCTCCCCTTCTGGCGGGACCACAGATACGCAGTATTTT. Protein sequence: CASSPSGGTTDTQYF.

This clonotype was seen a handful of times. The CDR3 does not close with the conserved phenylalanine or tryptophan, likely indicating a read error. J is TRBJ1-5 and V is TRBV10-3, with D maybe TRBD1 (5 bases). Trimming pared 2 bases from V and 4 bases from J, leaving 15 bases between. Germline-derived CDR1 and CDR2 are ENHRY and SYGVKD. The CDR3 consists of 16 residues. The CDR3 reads CAISEREGIGNQPQHL. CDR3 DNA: TGTGCCATCAGTGAGCGGGAGGGGATTGGTAATCAGCCCCAGCATCTT.

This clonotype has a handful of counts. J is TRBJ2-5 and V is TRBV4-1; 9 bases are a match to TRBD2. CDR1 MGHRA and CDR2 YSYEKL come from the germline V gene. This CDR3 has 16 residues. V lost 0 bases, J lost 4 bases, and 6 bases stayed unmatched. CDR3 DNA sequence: TGCGCCAGCAGCCAAGATGGAGCGGGGGGACTAGAGACCCAGTACTTC. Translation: CASSQDGAGGLETQYF.

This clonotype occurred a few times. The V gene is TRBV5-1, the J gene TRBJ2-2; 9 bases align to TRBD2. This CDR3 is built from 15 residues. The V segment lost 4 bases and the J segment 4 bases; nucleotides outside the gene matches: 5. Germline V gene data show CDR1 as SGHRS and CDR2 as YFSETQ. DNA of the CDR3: TGCGCCAGCAGCAGACTAGCGGCGGGCACCGGGGAGCTGTTTTTT. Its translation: CASSRLAAGTGELFF.

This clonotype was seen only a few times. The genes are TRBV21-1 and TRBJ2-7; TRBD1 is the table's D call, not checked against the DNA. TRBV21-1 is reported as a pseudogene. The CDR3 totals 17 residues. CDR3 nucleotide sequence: TGTGCCAGCAGCAAAAGGGGGGACAGGGGCTTCCCGGGCGAGCAGTACTTC. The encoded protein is CASSKRGDRGFPGEQYF.

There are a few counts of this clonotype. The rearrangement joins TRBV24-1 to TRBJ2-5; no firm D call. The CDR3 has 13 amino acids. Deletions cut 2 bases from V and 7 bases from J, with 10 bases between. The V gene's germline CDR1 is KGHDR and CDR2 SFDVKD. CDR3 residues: CATSDSTPGTQYF. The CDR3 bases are TGTGCCACCAGTGATTCTACACCCGGGACCCAGTACTTC.

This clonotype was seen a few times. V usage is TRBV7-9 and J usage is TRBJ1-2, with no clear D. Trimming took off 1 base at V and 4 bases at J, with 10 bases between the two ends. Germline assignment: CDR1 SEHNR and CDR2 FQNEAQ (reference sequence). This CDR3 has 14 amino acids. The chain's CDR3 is CASSLGVAVYGYTF. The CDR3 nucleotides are TGTGCCAGCAGCTTAGGAGTGGCGGTCTATGGCTACACCTTC.

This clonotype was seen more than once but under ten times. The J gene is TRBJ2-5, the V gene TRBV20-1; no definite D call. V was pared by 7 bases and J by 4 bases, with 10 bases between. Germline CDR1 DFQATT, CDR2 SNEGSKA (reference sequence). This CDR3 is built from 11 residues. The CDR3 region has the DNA TGCAGTGAAAAGGGTTTAGAGACCCAGTACTTC. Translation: CSEKGLETQYF.

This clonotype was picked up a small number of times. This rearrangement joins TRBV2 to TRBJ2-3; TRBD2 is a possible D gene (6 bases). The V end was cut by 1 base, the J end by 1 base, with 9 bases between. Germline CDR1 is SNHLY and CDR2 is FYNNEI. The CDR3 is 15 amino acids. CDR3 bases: TGTGCCAGCAGTGAAGGGGCGGGACGCACAGATACGCAGTATTTT. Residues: CASSEGAGRTDTQYF.

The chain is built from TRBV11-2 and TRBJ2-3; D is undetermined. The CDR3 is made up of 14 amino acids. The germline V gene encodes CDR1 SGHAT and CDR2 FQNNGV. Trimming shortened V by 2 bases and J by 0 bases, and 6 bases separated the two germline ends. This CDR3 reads CASSLLDSTDTQYF. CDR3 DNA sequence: TGTGCCAGCAGCTTACTAGATAGCACAGATACGCAGTATTTT.

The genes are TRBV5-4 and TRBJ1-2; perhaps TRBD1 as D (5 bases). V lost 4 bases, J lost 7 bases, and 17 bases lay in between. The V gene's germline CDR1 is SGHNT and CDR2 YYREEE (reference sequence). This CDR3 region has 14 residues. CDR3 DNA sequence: TGTGCCAGCAGCCCGTCACCGGGGACGGGTGGCTACACCTTC. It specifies CASSPSPGTGGYTF.

Here the CDR3 DNA reads TGCGCCAGCAGCTTTGGTTCCACCGGGGAGCTGTTTTTT. Translation gives CASSFGSTGELFF. The V gene is TRBV5-1, the J gene TRBJ2-2; D is ambiguous. V was trimmed by 2 bases and J by 4 bases, leaving 6 bases between them. Germline assignment: CDR1 SGHRS and CDR2 YFSETQ. This CDR3 is 13 amino acids long.

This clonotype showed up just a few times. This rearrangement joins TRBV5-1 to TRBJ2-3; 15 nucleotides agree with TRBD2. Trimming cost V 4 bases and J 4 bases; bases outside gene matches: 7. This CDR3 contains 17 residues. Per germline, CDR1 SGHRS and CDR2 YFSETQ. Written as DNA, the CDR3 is TGCGCCAGCAGCCCCCCCGGACTAGCGGGGGGGCCAGATACGCAGTATTTT. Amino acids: CASSPPGLAGGPDTQYF.

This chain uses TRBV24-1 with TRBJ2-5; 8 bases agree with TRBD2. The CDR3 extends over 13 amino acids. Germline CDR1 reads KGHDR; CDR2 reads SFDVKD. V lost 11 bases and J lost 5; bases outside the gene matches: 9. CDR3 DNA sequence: TGTGCCAGAGAAGCGGGAGAGGACGAGACCCAGTACTTC. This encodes CAREAGEDETQYF.

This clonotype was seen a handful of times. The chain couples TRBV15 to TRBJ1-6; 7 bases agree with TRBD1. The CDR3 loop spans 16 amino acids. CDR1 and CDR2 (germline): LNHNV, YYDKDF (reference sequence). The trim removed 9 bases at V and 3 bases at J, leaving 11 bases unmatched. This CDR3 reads CATNKYRGDYNSPLHF. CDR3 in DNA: TGTGCCACGAACAAATACAGGGGAGACTATAATTCACCCCTCCACTTT.

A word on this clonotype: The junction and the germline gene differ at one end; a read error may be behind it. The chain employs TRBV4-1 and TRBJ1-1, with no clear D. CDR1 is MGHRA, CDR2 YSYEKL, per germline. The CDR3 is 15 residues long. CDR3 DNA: TGCGCCAGCAGCAAAGACCCTGGTATCTGGACTGAAGCTTTCTTT. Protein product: CASSKDPGIWTEAFF.

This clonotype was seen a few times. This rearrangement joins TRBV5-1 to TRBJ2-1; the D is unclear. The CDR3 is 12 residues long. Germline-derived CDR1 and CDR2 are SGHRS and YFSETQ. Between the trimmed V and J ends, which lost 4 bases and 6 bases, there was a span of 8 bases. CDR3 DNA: TGCGCCAGCAGCCAGGACGGCAATGAGCAGTTCTTC. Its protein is CASSQDGNEQFF.

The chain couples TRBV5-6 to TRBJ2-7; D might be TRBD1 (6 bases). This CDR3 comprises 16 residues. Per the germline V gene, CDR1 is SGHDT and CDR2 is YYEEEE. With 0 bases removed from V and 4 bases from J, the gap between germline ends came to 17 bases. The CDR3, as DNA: TGTGCCAGCAGCTTGGGTTTCTTGGGACACCCGTACGAGCAGTACTTC. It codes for CASSLGFLGHPYEQYF. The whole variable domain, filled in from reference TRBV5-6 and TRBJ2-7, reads DAGVTQSPTHLIKTRGQQVTLRCSPKSGHDTVSWYQQALGQGPQFIFQYYEEEERQRGNFPDRFSGHQFPNYSSELNVNALLLGDSALYLCASSLGFLGHPYEQYFGPGTRLTVT.

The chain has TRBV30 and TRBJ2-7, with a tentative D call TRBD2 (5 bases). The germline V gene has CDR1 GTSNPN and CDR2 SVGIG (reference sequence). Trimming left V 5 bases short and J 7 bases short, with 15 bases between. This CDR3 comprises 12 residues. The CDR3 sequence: CAWAPGRGEQYF. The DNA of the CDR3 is TGTGCCTGGGCACCCGGCCGGGGAGAGCAGTACTTC. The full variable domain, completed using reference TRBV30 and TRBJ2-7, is SQTIHQWPATLVQPVGSPLSLECTVEGTSNPNLYWYRQAAGRGLQLLFYSVGIGQISSEVPQNLSASRPQDRQFILSSKKLLLSDSGFYLCAWAPGRGEQYFGPGTRLTVT.